This entry describes one T cell receptor (beta chain). Donors were drawn from the approximately 120-subject validation cohort, separate from the approximately 680-subject first cohort. The sample belongs to a study of cytomegalovirus exposure and HLA in healthy donors. Sequencing was performed with immunoSEQ multiplex PCR; in TCRdb, only in-frame clones are kept and a portion is missing. The sample gives more than 95,000 clones, roughly 89% of which show up once; around 1.9% is in the top ten. This CDR3 comprises 17 residues. Trimming took 4 bases from V and 2 from J, leaving 20 bases between them. Germline V gene data show CDR1 as ENHRY and CDR2 as SYGVKD.

This receptor was obtained from a woman aged 18-35 years in good health and CMV-seronegative. This chain uses TRBV10-3 with TRBJ1-1, with D possibly TRBD1 on 6 matching bases. Sequenced: PBMCs. The chain's CDR3 is CAISANRGTEPNTEAFF. Here the CDR3 DNA reads TGTGCCATCAGTGCGAATAGGGGGACGGAACCTAACACTGAAGCTTTCTTT.